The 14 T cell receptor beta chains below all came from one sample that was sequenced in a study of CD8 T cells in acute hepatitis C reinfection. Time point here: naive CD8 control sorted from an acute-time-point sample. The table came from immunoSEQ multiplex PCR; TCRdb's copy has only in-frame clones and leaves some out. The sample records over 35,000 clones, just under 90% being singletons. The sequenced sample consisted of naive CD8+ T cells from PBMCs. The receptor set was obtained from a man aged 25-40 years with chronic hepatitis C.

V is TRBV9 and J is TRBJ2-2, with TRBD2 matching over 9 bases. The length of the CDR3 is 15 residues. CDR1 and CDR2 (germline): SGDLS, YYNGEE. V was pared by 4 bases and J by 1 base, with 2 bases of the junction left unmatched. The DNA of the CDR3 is TGTGCCAGCAGCACAGCGGGAGGGAACACCGGGGAGCTGTTTTTT. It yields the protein CASSTAGGNTGELFF.

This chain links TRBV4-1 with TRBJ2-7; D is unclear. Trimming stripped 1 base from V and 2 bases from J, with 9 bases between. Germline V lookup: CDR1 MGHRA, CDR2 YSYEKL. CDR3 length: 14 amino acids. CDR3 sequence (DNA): TGCGCCAGCAGCCAAGTGCTGGGTCCCTACGAGCAGTACTTC. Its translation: CASSQVLGPYEQYF.

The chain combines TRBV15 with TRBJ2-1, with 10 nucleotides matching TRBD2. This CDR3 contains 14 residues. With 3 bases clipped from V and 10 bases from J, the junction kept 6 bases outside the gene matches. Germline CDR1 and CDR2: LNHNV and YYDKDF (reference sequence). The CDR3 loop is CATSRRGGLAEQFF. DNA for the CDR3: TGTGCCACCAGCAGGCGGGGGGGACTAGCGGAGCAGTTCTTC.

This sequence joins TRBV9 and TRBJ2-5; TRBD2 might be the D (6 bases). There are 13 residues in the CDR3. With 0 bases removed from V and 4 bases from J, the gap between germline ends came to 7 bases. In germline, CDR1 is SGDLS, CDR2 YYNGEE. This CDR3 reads CASSVAGGETQYF. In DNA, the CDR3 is TGTGCCAGCAGCGTAGCCGGGGGAGAGACCCAGTACTTC.

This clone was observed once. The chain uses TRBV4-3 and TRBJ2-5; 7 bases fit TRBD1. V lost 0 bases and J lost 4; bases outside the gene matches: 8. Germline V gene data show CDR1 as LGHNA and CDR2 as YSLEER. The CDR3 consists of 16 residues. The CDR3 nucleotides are TGCGCCAGCAGCCAAGACCTCGACAGGGAAGGAGAGACCCAGTACTTC. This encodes CASSQDLDREGETQYF.

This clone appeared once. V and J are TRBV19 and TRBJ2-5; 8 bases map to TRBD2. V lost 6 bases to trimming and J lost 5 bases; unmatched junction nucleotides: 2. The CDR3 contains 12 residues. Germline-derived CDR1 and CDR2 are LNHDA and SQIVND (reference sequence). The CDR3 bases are TGTGCCAGTAGGGGACTAGAGGAGACCCAGTACTTC. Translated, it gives CASRGLEETQYF.

CDR3 DNA: TGTGCCAGCAGCCCTCCGGGGGGTTACAATGAGCAGTTCTTC. Its protein is CASSPPGGYNEQFF. The V and J genes are TRBV9 and TRBJ2-1, with TRBD2 matching over 7 bases. CDR1 and CDR2 from the germline V gene are SGDLS and YYNGEE. The V gene end was trimmed by 4 bases and the J gene end by 4 bases; junction bases not matched to a gene: 5. The CDR3 covers 14 residues.

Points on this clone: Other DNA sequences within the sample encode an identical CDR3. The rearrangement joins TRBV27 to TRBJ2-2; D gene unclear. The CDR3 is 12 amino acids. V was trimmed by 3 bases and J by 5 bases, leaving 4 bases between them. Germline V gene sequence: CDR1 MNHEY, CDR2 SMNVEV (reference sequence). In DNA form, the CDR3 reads TGTGCCAGCAGTTTTTTGACCGGGGAGCTGTTTTTT. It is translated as CASSFLTGELFF.

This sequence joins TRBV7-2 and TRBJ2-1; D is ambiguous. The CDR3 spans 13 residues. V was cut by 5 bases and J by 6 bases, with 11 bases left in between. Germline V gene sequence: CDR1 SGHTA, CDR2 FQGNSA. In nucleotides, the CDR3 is TGTGCCAGCAGCCTCGGTTGGGGCAATGAGCAGTTCTTC. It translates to CASSLGWGNEQFF.

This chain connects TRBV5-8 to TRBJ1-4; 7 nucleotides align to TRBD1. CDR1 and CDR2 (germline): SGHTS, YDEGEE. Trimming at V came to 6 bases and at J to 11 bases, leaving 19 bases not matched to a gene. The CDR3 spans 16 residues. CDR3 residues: CASTLARTQGNQKLFF. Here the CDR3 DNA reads TGTGCCAGCACCCTTGCGAGGACACAGGGGAACCAGAAACTGTTTTTT. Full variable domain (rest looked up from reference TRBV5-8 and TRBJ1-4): EAGVTQSPTHLIKTRGQQATLRCSPISGHTSVYWYQQALGLGLQFLLWYDEGEERNRGNFPPRFSGRQFPNYSSELNVNALELEDSALYLCASTLARTQGNQKLFFGSGTQLSVL.

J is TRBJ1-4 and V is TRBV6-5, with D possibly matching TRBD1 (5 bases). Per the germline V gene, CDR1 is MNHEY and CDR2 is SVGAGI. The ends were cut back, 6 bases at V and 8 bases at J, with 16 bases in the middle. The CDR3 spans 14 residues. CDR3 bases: TGTGCCAGCAGCCCCATCTCGGGGGACGAAAAACTGTTTTTT. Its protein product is CASSPISGDEKLFF.

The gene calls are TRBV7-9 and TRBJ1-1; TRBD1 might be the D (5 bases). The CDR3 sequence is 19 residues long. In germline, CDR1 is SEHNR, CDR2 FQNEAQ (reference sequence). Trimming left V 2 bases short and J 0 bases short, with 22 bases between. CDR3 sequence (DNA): TGTGCCAGCAGCTTACCTACCTCAGGGAGGAGGACCATGAACACTGAAGCTTTCTTT. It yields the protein CASSLPTSGRRTMNTEAFF. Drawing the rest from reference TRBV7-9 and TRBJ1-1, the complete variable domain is DTGVSQNPRHKITKRGQNVTFRCDPISEHNRLYWYRQTLGQGPEFLTYFQNEAQLEKSRLLSDRFSAERPKGSFSTLEIQRTEQGDSAMYLCASSLPTSGRRTMNTEAFFGQGTRLTVV.

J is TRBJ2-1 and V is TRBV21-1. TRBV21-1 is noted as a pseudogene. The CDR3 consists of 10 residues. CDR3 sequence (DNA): TGTGCCAGCTGCTGGGATGAGCAGTTCTTC. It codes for CASCWDEQFF.

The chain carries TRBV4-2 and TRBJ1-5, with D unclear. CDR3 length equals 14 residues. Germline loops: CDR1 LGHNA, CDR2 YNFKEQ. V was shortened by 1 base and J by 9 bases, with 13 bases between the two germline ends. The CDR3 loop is CASSQGLGISPQHF. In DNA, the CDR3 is TGTGCCAGCAGCCAAGGATTAGGCATTTCGCCCCAGCATTTT.